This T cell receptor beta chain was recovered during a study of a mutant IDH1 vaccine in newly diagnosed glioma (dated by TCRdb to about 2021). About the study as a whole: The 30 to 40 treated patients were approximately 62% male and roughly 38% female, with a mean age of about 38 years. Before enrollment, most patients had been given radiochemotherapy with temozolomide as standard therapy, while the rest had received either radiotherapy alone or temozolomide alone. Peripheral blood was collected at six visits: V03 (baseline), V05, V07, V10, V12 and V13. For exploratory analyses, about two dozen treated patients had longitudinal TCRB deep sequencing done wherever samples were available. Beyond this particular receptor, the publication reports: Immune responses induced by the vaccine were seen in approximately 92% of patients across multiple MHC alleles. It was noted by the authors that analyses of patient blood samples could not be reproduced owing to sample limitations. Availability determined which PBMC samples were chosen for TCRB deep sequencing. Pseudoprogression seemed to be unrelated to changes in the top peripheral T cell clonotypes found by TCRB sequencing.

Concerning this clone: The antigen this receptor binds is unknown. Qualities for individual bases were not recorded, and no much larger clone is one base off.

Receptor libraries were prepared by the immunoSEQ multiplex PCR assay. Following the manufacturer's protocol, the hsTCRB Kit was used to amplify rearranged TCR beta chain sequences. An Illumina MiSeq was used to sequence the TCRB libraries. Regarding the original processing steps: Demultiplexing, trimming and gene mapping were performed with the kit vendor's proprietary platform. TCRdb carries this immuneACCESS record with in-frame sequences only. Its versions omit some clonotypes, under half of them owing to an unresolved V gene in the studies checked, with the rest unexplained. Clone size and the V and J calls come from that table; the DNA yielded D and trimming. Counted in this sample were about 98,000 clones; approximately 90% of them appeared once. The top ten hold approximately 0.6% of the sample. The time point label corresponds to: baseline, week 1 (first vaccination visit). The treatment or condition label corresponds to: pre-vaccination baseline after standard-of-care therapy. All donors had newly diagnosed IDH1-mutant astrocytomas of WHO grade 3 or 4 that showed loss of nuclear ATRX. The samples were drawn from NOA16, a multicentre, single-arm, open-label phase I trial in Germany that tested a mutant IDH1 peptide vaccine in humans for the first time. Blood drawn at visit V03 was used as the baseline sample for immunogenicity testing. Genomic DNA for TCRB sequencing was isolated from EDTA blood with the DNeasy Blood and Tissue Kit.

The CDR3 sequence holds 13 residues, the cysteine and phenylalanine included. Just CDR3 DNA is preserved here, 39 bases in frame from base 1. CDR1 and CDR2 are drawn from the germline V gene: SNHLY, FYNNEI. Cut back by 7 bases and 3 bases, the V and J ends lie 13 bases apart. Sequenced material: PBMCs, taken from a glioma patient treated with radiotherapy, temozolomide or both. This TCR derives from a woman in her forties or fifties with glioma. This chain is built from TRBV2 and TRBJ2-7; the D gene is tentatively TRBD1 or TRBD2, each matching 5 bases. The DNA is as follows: TGTGCCAGCAACTACGGGGCGGTCTACGAGCAGTACTTC. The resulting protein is CASNYGAVYEQYF.